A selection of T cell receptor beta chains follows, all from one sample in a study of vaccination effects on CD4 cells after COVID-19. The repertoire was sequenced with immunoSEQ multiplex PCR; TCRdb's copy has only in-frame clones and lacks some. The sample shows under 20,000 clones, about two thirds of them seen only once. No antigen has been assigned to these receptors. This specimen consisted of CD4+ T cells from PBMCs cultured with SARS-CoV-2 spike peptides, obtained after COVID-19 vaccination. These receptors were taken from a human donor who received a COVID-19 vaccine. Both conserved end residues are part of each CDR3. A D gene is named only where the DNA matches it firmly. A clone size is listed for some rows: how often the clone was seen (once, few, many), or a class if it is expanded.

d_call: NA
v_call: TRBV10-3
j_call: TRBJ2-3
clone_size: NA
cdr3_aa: CAISEPGKTDTQYF
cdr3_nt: TGTGCCATCAGTGAGCCCGGGAAGACAGATACGCAGTATTTT

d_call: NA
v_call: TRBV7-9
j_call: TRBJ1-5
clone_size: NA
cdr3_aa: CASSLGGVGNQPQHF
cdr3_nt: TGTGCCAGCAGCTTAGGGGGGGTAGGCAATCAGCCCCAGCATTTT

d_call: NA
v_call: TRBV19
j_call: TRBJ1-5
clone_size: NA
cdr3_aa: CASRRRGGVGQPQHF
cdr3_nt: TGTGCCAGTAGAAGGAGGGGGGGGGTTGGTCAGCCCCAGCATTTT

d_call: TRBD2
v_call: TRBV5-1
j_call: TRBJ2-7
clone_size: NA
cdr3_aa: CASSPRAAGGQYEQYF
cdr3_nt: TGCGCCAGCAGCCCCCGAGCAGCGGGAGGTCAATACGAGCAGTACTTC

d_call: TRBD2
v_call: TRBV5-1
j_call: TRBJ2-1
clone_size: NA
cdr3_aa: CASSGTSGSHNEQFF
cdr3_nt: TGCGCCAGCAGCGGTACTAGCGGGAGCCACAATGAGCAGTTCTTC

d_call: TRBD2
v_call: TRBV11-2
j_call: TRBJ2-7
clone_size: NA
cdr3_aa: CASSLDGGSTYEQYF
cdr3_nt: TGTGCCAGCAGCTTAGACGGCGGGAGCACCTACGAGCAGTACTTC

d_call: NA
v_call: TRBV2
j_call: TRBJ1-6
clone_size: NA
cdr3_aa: CASSEAPGRSNSPLHF
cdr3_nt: TGTGCCAGCAGTGAAGCACCCGGACGGAGTAATTCACCCCTCCACTTT

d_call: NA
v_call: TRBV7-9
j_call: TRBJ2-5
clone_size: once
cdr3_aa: CASSLVWTDQETQYF
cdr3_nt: TGTGCCAGCAGCTTAGTATGGACAGACCAAGAGACCCAGTACTTC

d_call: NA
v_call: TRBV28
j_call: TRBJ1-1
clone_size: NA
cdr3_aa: CASIQGTNTEAFF
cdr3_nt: TGTGCCAGCATCCAGGGCACGAACACTGAAGCTTTCTTT

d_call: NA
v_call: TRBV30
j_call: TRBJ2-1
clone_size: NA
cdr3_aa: CAWSVSSYRNEQFF
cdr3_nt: TGTGCCTGGAGTGTATCGTCCTACAGAAATGAGCAGTTCTTC

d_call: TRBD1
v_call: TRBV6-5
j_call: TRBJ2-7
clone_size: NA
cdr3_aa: CASSYRAGGDEQYF
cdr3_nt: TGTGCCAGCAGTTACCGGGCAGGGGGCGACGAGCAGTACTTC

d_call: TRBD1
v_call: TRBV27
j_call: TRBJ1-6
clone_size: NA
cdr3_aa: CASSLSGTGDNSPLHF
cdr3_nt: TGTGCCAGCAGTTTATCGGGGACAGGGGATAATTCACCCCTCCACTTT

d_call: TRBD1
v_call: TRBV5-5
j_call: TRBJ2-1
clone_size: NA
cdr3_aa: CASSLGQGFNEQFF
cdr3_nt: TGTGCCAGCAGCTTGGGACAGGGGTTCAATGAGCAGTTCTTC

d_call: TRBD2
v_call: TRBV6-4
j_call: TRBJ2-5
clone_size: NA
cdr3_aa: CASSFEAGGPGETQYF
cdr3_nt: TGTGCCAGCAGCTTCGAGGCGGGGGGGCCGGGGGAGACCCAGTACTTC

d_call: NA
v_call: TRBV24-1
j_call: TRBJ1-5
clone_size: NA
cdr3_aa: CATSGGGTPTRQPQHF
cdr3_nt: TGTGCCACCAGTGGGGGAGGGACACCCACACGTCAGCCCCAGCATTTT

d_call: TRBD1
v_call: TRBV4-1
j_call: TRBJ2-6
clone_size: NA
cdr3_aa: CASQPGGAGANVLTF
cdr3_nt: TGCGCCAGTCAACCAGGGGGCGCTGGGGCCAACGTCCTGACTTTC

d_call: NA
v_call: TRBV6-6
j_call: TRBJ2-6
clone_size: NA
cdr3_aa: CASSYSERGGANVLTF
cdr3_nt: TGTGCCAGCAGTTACTCCGAACGGGGTGGGGCCAACGTCCTGACTTTC

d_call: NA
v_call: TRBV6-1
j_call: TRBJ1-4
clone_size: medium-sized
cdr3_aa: CASSDGQSFNEKLFF
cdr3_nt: TGTGCCAGCAGTGATGGACAGTCCTTTAATGAAAAACTGTTTTTT

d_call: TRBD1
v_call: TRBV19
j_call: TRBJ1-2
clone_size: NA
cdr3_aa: CASSRGQAYGYTF
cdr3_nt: TGTGCCAGTAGTAGGGGACAGGCCTATGGCTACACCTTC

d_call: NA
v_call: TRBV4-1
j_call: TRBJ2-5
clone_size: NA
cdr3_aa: CASSQDPQETQYF
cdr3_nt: TGCGCCAGCAGCCAAGACCCCCAAGAGACCCAGTACTTC

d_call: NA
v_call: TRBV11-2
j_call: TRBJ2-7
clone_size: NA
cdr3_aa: CASSRDGYEQYF
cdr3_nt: TGTGCCAGCAGCCGAGACGGCTACGAGCAGTACTTC

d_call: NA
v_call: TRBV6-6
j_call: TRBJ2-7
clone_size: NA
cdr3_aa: CASSPPLTVFYEQYF
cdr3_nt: TGTGCCAGCAGCCCTCCCTTGACAGTCTTCTACGAGCAGTACTTC

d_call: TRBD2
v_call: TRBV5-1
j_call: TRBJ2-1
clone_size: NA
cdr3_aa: CASSLLAGGRNEQFF
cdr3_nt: TGCGCCAGCAGCTTGCTAGCGGGTGGCCGCAATGAGCAGTTCTTC

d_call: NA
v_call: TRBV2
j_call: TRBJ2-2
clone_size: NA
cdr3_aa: CALTTEDANTGELFF
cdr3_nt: TGTGCCTTAACGACGGAGGACGCGAACACCGGGGAGCTGTTTTTT

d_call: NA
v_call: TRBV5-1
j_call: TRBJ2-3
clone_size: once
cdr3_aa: CASSYRVTDTQYF
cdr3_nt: TGCGCCAGCAGTTACAGGGTCACAGATACGCAGTATTTT

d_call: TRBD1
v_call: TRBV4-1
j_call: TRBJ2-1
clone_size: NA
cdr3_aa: CASSQGTGAPYNEQFF
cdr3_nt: TGCGCCAGCAGCCAAGGGACAGGGGCCCCCTACAATGAGCAGTTCTTC

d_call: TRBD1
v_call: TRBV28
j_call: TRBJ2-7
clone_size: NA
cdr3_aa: CASSEGQSYEQYF
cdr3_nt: TGTGCCAGCAGTGAGGGACAGTCCTACGAGCAGTACTTC

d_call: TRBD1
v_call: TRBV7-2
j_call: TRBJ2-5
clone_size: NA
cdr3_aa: CASSLELGQGETQYF
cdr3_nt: TGTGCCAGCAGCTTAGAGCTAGGACAGGGTGAGACCCAGTACTTC

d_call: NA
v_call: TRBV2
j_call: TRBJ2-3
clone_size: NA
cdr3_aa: CASSPDSTDTQYF
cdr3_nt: TGTGCCAGCAGCCCCGACAGCACAGATACGCAGTATTTT

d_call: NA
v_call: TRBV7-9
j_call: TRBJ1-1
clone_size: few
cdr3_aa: CASSLNSAEAFF
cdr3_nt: TGTGCCAGCAGCTTAAACTCCGCTGAAGCTTTCTTT

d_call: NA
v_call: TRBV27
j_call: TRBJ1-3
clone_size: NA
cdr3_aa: CASSGRVGSGNTIYF
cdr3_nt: TGTGCCAGCAGCGGCAGGGTTGGGAGTGGAAACACCATATATTTT

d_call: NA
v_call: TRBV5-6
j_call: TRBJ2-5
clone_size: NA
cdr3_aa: CASSLGRGGSETQYF
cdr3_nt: TGTGCCAGCAGCTTAGGGAGGGGGGGGTCAGAGACCCAGTACTTC

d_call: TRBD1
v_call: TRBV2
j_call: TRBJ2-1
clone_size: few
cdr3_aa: CASGQVYNEQFF
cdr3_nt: TGTGCCAGCGGACAGGTCTACAATGAGCAGTTCTTC

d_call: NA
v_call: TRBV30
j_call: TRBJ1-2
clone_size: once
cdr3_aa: CAWALWGRTFYGYTF
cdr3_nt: TGTGCCTGGGCCCTTTGGGGACGGACGTTCTATGGCTACACCTTC

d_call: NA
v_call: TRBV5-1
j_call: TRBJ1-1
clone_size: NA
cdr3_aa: CASSLAGVRGARNTEAFF
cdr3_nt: TGCGCCAGCAGCTTGGCCGGGGTTCGGGGGGCTCGGAACACTGAAGCTTTCTTT

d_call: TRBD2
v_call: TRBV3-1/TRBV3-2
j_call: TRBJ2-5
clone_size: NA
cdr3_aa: CASSPPAAGGGARETQYF
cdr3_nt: TGTGCCAGCAGCCCCCCGGCGGCGGGCGGGGGGGCCCGGGAGACCCAGTACTTC

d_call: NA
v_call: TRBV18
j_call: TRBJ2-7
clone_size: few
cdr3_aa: CASRDGTYEQYF
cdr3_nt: TGTGCCAGCCGGGACGGAACCTACGAGCAGTACTTC

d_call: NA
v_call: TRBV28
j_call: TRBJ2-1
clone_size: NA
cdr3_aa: CASSRQGGSYNEQFF
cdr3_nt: TGTGCCAGCAGCAGACAGGGAGGCTCCTACAATGAGCAGTTCTTC

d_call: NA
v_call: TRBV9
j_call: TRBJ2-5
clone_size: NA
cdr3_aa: CASSVGAVKGQPQYF
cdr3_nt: TGTGCCAGCAGCGTAGGAGCGGTGAAGGGCCAGCCCCAGTACTTC

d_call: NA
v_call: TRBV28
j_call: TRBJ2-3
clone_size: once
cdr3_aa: CASSLYTPQGRTDTQYF
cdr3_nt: TGTGCCAGCAGTTTATATACCCCCCAGGGGAGGACAGATACGCAGTATTTT